Sequencing of this T cell receptor beta chain was carried out in a study of blood T cell repertoires in COVID-19. In germline, CDR1 is SGHRS, CDR2 YFSETQ. V lost 3 bases, J lost 7 bases, and 13 bases lay in between. This CDR3 has 13 amino acids. Original processing notes: Amplification of reference gene primers provided the estimated nucleated cell counts. Assay used: immunoSEQ multiplex PCR; TCRdb lists only in-frame clones, some missing. V, J and clone size reflect that table, while D and trimming were determined from the DNA. The sample lists 100,000 to 150,000 clones; 65% to 90% were seen once. The sequence came from a woman older than 75 with acute or convalescent COVID-19. The sequenced material came from peripheral blood. The J gene is TRBJ1-1, the V gene TRBV5-1, with D perhaps matching TRBD1 (5 bases). In DNA form, the CDR3 reads TGCGCCAGCAGCTACGCGCGGGGCCGTGAAGCTTTCTTT. Protein sequence: CASSYARGREAFF.